This TCR beta chain was sequenced in a study of blood T cells in healthy people across ages. Findings and limits, study-wide: Roughly linearly, TCR beta diversity per million T cells fell as age increased. CMV status of donors was unknown, possibly confounding expanded clonotype changes. Fewer expanded clones and more diversity marked long-lived versus aged donors.

Total RNA, at least 5.5 micrograms per sample, came from PBMCs. There are a few counts of this clonotype. Antigen specificity is unknown. A second about 7 to 12 cycle PCR used barcoded and J-beta primers. TCRdb re-called the 5' RACE reads through MiXCR, storing one row per CDR3 protein. The sample lists roughly 860,000 distinct CDR3 sequences, 60% to 80% seen once, with around 30% in the top ten. The CDR3 is made up of 16 amino acids. Trimming shortened V by 1 base and J by 0 bases, and 9 bases separated the two germline ends. The sequenced sample was blood. This chain joins TRBV12-3 or TRBV12-4 and TRBJ1-4, with a possible D match to TRBD1 (6 bases). This clonotype was sampled from a man aged 30 to 39 in good health. The CDR3: CASSLETGPTNEKLFF. Written as DNA, the CDR3 is TGTGCCAGCAGTTTAGAGACAGGACCAACTAATGAAAAACTGTTTTTT.